The sequence of this TCR beta chain was determined in a study of T cells after yellow fever vaccination (dated by TCRdb to between 2018 and 2020). General notes on the study: Libraries from fractions with low cell numbers were prepared with the SMART-Seq v4 Ultra Low Input RNA kit. To follow T-cell clones before and after both primary and booster YFV17D yellow fever vaccination, bulk TCR alpha and beta repertoires underwent longitudinal sequencing. The cohort comprised two healthy male donors, one aged 18 to 29 and one aged 30 to 39 years. Blood was collected at multiple timepoints before and after primary and secondary immunization, and bulk PBMC replicates and cell subsets were isolated. What the research found in general, with its limitations: A small share of clonotypes occurred in both CD4 and CD8 compartments, likely arising from convergent recombination. The secondary T-cell response was found to be weaker but faster than the primary response, with a peak reached on day 5 rather than on day 15. After the booster, most of the clones that had expanded following primary vaccination were detected again (around 95% of CD4 and around nine tenths of CD8), which suggests that memory was broadly maintained. Computational filtering was required because FACS-sorted repertoires could contain abundant contaminating clonotypes from the bulk population. Because the study included only a couple of donors, the extent to which the findings can be generalized is limited.

The treatment or condition label here, explained by the study, means: live attenuated yellow fever vaccine strain. Two biological replicates of bulk PBMCs were collected at each blood-draw timepoint. PBMCs were isolated from peripheral blood using a standard Ficoll-Paque protocol. RNA was extracted with TriZol from bulk PBMCs, CD4 and CD8 fractions, and dextramer-positive and dextramer-negative fractions. A few counts support this clonotype. Its antigen is still unknown. Base qualities are missing; no much larger clone stands one base away. Synthesis of TCR cDNA relied on 5'RACE template switching, a step that introduced a universal primer site along with unique molecular identifiers. Priming of cDNA synthesis was performed from both the TCR alpha and TCR beta constant segments. Libraries were amplified in two PCR steps, with sample barcodes and sequencing adapters added in the second step. Sequencing of the libraries was done on either Illumina HiSeq 2500 (2x100 bp) or NovaSeq (2x150 bp). Processing in the source paper ran as follows. Reads were demultiplexed and collapsed into UMI consensus sequences with MIGEC, and V(D)J alignment was performed with MiXCR. Using edgeR on replicate PBMC samples, clonotypes were called vaccine-responding if FDR was below 0.01 and the log2 fold change was above 5 up to day 15. Each bulk clonotype was labeled CD4 or CD8 based on which sequenced repertoire, CD4 or CD8, contained the clonotype at higher abundance. The public reads were run again by TCRdb, first through fastp at Q25 and then through MiXCR, and only productive beta chains were kept. A single entry per CDR3 protein holds the most common genes and DNA from its merged rows. The V and J calls come from TCRdb's annotation, not from the publication. This sample lists 450,000 to 600,000 distinct CDR3 sequences; less than 20% were detected once. Approximately 15% of the sample is held by the ten biggest clonotypes.

This TCR derives from a young man who received the YFV17D yellow fever vaccine. This specimen consisted of PBMCs, obtained 5 days after the first yellow fever vaccination.

Here the CDR3 is given as CASSYSAGYQPQHF. The sequenced DNA is TGTGCCAGCAGTTACTCAGCAGGGTATCAGCCCCAGCATTTT. This sequence uses TRBV6-2 or TRBV6-3 and TRBJ1-5; 5 matching bases give a weak D call of TRBD1. CDR1 and CDR2 were assigned from the germline V gene as MNHEY and SVGEGT. The CDR3 sequence holds 14 residues, the cysteine and phenylalanine included. Just CDR3 DNA is preserved here, 42 bases in frame from base 1. Trimming removed 0 bases from V and 5 bases from J, leaving 8 bases between the germline ends.